These 22 T cell receptor beta chains were sequenced from one sample in a study of neoadjuvant nivolumab and ipilimumab in lung cancer. This table comes from immunoSEQ multiplex PCR, and its TCRdb copy is limited to in-frame clones, with some not included. The table shows some 9,100 clones, with around 77% occurring only once. The input for sequencing was tumor tissue, taken after neoadjuvant nivolumab, alone or with ipilimumab, at or shortly before surgery. The receptors shown here come from an adult with non-small cell lung cancer.

This chain uses TRBV5-4 with TRBJ2-7; D tentatively reads TRBD1 or TRBD2 (5 bases each). The germline V and J ends were trimmed by 4 bases and 3 bases, with 14 bases remaining between them. CDR3 size: 14 residues. The germline CDR1 and CDR2 sequences are SGHNT and YYREEE (reference sequence). This CDR3 reads CASSTGGGNYEQYF. CDR3 sequence (DNA): TGTGCCAGCAGCACCGGTGGGGGTAACTACGAGCAGTACTTC.

The chain couples TRBV28 to TRBJ2-2; 10 bases agree with TRBD2. Germline loops: CDR1 MDHEN, CDR2 SYDVKM. The V gene end was trimmed by 7 bases and the J gene end by 8 bases; junction bases not matched to a gene: 7. The CDR3 runs 14 residues. CDR3: CASTQLAGPGELFF. The CDR3, as DNA: TGTGCCAGCACCCAACTAGCGGGACCTGGGGAGCTGTTTTTT.

This chain links TRBV9 with TRBJ1-1, with TRBD1 as a possible D gene (5 bases). The CDR3 loop spans 14 amino acids. V gave up 2 bases and J gave up 1 base, with 9 bases separating them. The germline gives CDR1 SGDLS, CDR2 YYNGEE. The CDR3 region is CASSVGAPNTEAFF. The CDR3 region has the DNA TGTGCCAGCAGCGTCGGGGCCCCGAACACTGAAGCTTTCTTT.

The chain joins TRBV5-8 to TRBJ2-7; tentative D call: TRBD1 (5 bases). Trimming shortened V by 4 bases and J by 4 bases, and 18 bases separated the two germline ends. The CDR3 runs to 15 residues. Germline loops: CDR1 SGHTS, CDR2 YDEGEE. The CDR3: CASSAWAGNFYEQYF. The DNA of the CDR3 is TGTGCCAGCAGCGCCTGGGCAGGGAACTTTTACGAGCAGTACTTC.

The rearrangement links TRBV25-1 to TRBJ2-7, with TRBD1 matching 7 bases. Trimming removed 3 bases from V and 1 base from J; junction bases left unmatched: 0. CDR1 is MGHDK and CDR2 is SYGVNS in the germline V gene. The CDR3 is 13 amino acids. Written as DNA, the CDR3 is TGTGCCAGCAGTGAGACAGGGTCCTACGAGCAGTACTTC. This sequence encodes CASSETGSYEQYF.

The chain recombines TRBV7-9 with TRBJ2-3; 13 nucleotides align to TRBD2. The germline gives CDR1 SEHNR, CDR2 FQNEAQ (reference sequence). CDR3 size: 14 residues. V lost 6 bases to trimming and J lost 6 bases; unmatched junction nucleotides: 3. CDR3 sequence reads: CASSPTSGRDTQYF. The DNA of the CDR3 is TGTGCCAGCAGTCCGACTAGCGGGAGGGATACGCAGTATTTT. Based on the CDR3 plus reference TRBV7-9 and TRBJ2-3, the full variable domain is DTGVSQNPRHKITKRGQNVTFRCDPISEHNRLYWYRQTLGQGPEFLTYFQNEAQLEKSRLLSDRFSAERPKGSFSTLEIQRTEQGDSAMYLCASSPTSGRDTQYFGPGTRLTVL.

The J gene is TRBJ1-3, the V gene TRBV10-1, with D unresolved. Germline V CDR1 and CDR2: WNHNN, SYGVQD (reference sequence). V was trimmed by 3 bases and J by 1 base, leaving 4 bases between them. This CDR3 comprises 13 residues. The CDR3 bases are TGCGCCAGCAGTGAAGGGTCTGGAAACACCATATATTTT. Translation gives CASSEGSGNTIYF.

The J gene is TRBJ1-4, the V gene TRBV28; D is ambiguous. This CDR3 contains 19 residues. The germline V and J ends were trimmed by 4 bases and 5 bases, with 26 bases remaining between them. CDR1 and CDR2 (germline): MDHEN, SYDVKM. This CDR3 is CASSSLRQITQPGNEKLFF. The DNA of the CDR3 is TGTGCCAGCAGTTCATTACGGCAGATAACACAGCCCGGGAATGAAAAACTGTTTTTT.

The rearrangement links TRBV18 to TRBJ2-7; D is unresolved. Germline V gene lookup returns CDR1 KGHSH and CDR2 LQKENI. The length of the CDR3 is 13 residues. Between the trimmed V and J ends, which lost 2 bases and 0 bases, there was a span of 5 bases. CDR3 in amino acids: CASSPRTSYEQYF. Here the CDR3 DNA reads TGTGCCAGCTCACCAAGAACCTCCTACGAGCAGTACTTC.

This clone showed up just once. The chain employs TRBV14 and TRBJ1-1, with no clear D. V was cut by 3 bases and J by 4 bases, with 21 bases left in between. Germline CDR1 SGHDN, CDR2 FVKESK. CDR3 length: 17 residues. The DNA for the CDR3 is TGTGCCAGCAGCCAGGATCTGGGTCCCAATGTGGTCACTGAAGCTTTCTTT. Its protein is CASSQDLGPNVVTEAFF.

This chain joins TRBV2 and TRBJ2-2; D remains ambiguous. V lost 4 bases to trimming and J lost 0 bases, with 6 bases between them. The CDR3 is made up of 14 amino acids. Per the germline V gene, CDR1 is SNHLY and CDR2 is FYNNEI. CDR3 sequence reads: CASSVRSNTGELFF. Written as DNA, the CDR3 is TGTGCCAGCAGTGTGCGATCGAACACCGGGGAGCTGTTTTTT.

J is TRBJ2-7 and V is TRBV4-1, with 9 positions matching TRBD2. Germline V gene sequence: CDR1 MGHRA, CDR2 YSYEKL. V gave up 0 bases and J gave up 2 bases; unmatched junction bases: 5. The CDR3 totals 16 residues. The CDR3 loop is CASSQESVAGAYEQYF. The CDR3 bases are TGCGCCAGCAGCCAAGAGAGTGTAGCGGGGGCCTACGAGCAGTACTTC.

The chain joins TRBV2 to TRBJ1-2; 7 positions agree with TRBD1. Germline lookup yields CDR1 SNHLY and CDR2 FYNNEI. The V segment lost 4 bases and the J segment 3 bases; nucleotides outside the gene matches: 5. This CDR3 contains 14 residues. CDR3 protein: CASSADREDYGYTF. The CDR3 DNA sequence: TGTGCCAGCAGTGCAGACAGGGAGGACTATGGCTACACCTTC.

This clone was found once. V is TRBV18 and J is TRBJ1-1, with D unclear. V lost 1 base to trimming and J lost 5 bases, with 14 bases between them. The CDR3 sequence is 15 residues long. Germline loops: CDR1 KGHSH, CDR2 LQKENI. Here the CDR3 DNA reads TGTGCCAGCTCACCACGGAGGGTGGAAGAGACTGAAGCTTTCTTT. It is translated as CASSPRRVEETEAFF.

The gene calls are TRBV5-1 and TRBJ2-7; 7 positions match TRBD1. The ends lost 3 bases at V and 0 bases at J; junction bases unmatched: 6. This CDR3 contains 15 residues. Germline V lookup: CDR1 SGHRS, CDR2 YFSETQ. The chain's CDR3 is CASSSGQDASYEQYF. The CDR3 DNA is TGCGCCAGCAGCTCAGGACAGGACGCCTCCTACGAGCAGTACTTC.

This chain links TRBV4-2 with TRBJ1-5, with unresolved D. Trimming cost V 1 base and J 2 bases, with 12 bases left between them. CDR3 length: 16 residues. CDR1 LGHNA and CDR2 YNFKEQ come from the germline V gene. The CDR3 reads CASSQVPGMGNQPQHF. For the CDR3, the DNA is TGTGCCAGCAGCCAAGTTCCGGGGATGGGCAATCAGCCCCAGCATTTT.

The chain recombines TRBV7-2 with TRBJ2-6; either TRBD1 or TRBD2 may fit D (5 bases each). CDR3 length equals 16 residues. CDR1 is SGHTA and CDR2 is FQGNSA in the germline V gene. The V end was cut by 4 bases, the J end by 0 bases, with 10 bases between. The CDR3 nucleotides are TGTGCCAGCAGCTATCTGGGGGTCTCTGGGGCCAACGTCCTGACTTTC. Translating gives CASSYLGVSGANVLTF.

This chain uses TRBV6-5 with TRBJ2-1; the D is unclear. The CDR3 sequence is 15 residues long. Germline values: CDR1 MNHEY, CDR2 SVGAGI. Trimming pared 0 bases from V and 7 bases from J, leaving 13 bases between. CDR3 DNA: TGTGCCAGCAGTTACTCGATTCAGTCAGGAAATGAGCAGTTCTTC. This sequence encodes CASSYSIQSGNEQFF.

The chain is built from TRBV6-1 and TRBJ2-7; 7 nucleotides line up with TRBD2. V lost 8 bases, J lost 3 bases, and 13 bases stayed unmatched. Germline CDR1 is MNHNS and CDR2 is SASEGT. The CDR3 is 15 amino acids. Here the CDR3 reads CASSLDRGEDYEQYF. CDR3 coding DNA: TGTGCCAGCTCCCTCGACCGGGGGGAAGACTACGAGCAGTACTTC.

The chain's CDR3 is CASSEQAGLAKNIQYF. The CDR3 DNA reads as TGTGCCAGCAGTGAACAGGCTGGGCTGGCCAAAAACATTCAGTACTTC. The chain couples TRBV6-1 to TRBJ2-4, with D uncertain. The ends were cut back, 2 bases at V and 1 base at J, with 12 bases in the middle. Germline CDR1 is MNHNS and CDR2 is SASEGT. The CDR3 length is 16 residues.

The rearrangement links TRBV6-5 to TRBJ2-7; TRBD2 aligns across 10 bases. The V segment lost 4 bases and the J segment 1 base; nucleotides outside the gene matches: 4. CDR3 length: 15 amino acids. The germline gives CDR1 MNHEY, CDR2 SVGAGI. The CDR3 sequence: CASSFQTSGSYEQYF. The CDR3, as DNA: TGTGCCAGCAGTTTCCAGACTAGCGGGTCCTACGAGCAGTACTTC.

V usage is TRBV7-9 and J usage is TRBJ2-7; 9 nucleotides align to TRBD2. The ends lost 5 bases at V and 3 bases at J; junction bases unmatched: 5. CDR1 SEHNR and CDR2 FQNEAQ come from the germline V gene (reference sequence). The CDR3 contains 14 residues. CDR3 nucleotides: TGTGCCAGCAGCCTTAGCGGGAGTCGCTACGAGCAGTACTTC. This encodes CASSLSGSRYEQYF.